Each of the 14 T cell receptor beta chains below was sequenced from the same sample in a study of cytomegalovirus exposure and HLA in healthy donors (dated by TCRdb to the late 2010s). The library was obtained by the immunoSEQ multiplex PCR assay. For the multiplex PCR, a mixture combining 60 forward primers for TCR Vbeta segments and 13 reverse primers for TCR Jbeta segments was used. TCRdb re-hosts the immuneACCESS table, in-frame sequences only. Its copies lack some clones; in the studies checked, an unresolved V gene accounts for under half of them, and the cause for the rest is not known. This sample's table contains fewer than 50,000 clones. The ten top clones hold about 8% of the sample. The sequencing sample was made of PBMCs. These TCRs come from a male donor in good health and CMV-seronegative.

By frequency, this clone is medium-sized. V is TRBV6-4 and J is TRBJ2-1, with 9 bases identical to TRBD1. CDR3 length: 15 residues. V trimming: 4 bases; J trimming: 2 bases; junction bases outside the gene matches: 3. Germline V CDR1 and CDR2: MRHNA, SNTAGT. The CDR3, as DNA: TGTGCCAGCAGTGGGACAGGGGATACCTACAATGAGCAGTTCTTC. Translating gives CASSGTGDTYNEQFF.

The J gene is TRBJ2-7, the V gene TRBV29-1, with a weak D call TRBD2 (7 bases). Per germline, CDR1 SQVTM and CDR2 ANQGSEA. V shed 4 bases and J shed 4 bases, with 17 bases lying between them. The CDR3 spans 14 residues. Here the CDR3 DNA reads TGCAGCGTTGCGGAACAGGGAGGGTCGTACGAGCAGTACTTC. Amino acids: CSVAEQGGSYEQYF.

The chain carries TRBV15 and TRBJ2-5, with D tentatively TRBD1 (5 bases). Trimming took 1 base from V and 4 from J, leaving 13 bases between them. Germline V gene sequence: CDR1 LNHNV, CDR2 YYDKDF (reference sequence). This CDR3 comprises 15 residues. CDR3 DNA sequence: TGTGCCACCAGCAGAGTCGCAACAGGCCGAGAGACCCAGTACTTC. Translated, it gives CATSRVATGRETQYF.

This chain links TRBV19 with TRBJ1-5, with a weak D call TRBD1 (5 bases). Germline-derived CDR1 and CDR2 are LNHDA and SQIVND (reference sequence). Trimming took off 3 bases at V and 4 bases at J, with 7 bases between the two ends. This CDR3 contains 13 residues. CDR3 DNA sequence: TGTGCCAGTAGTATCAGGGCAAATCAGCCCCAGCATTTT. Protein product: CASSIRANQPQHF. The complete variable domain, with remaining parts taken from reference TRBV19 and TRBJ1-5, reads DGGITQSPKYLFRKEGQNVTLSCEQNLNHDAMYWYRQDPGQGLRLIYYSQIVNDFQKGDIAEGYSVSREKKESFPLTVTSAQKNPTAFYLCASSIRANQPQHFGDGTRLSIL.

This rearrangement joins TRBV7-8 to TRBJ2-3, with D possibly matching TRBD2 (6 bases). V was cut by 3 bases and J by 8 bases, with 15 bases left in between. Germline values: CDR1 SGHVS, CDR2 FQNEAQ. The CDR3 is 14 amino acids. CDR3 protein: CASSFISGGGTQYF. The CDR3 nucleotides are TGTGCCAGCAGCTTTATCTCCGGGGGAGGTACGCAGTATTTT. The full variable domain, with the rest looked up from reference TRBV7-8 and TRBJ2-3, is GAGVSQSPRYKVAKRGQDVALRCDPISGHVSLFWYQQALGQGPEFLTYFQNEAQLDKSGLPSDRFFAERPEGSVSTLKIQRTQQEDSAVYLCASSFISGGGTQYFGPGTRLTVL.

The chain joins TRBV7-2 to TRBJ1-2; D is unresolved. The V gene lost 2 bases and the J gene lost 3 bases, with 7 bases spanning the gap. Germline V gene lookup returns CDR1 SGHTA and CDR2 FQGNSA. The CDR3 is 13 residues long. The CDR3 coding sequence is TGTGCCAGCAGCTTACCTAACTACTATGGCTACACCTTC. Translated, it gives CASSLPNYYGYTF.

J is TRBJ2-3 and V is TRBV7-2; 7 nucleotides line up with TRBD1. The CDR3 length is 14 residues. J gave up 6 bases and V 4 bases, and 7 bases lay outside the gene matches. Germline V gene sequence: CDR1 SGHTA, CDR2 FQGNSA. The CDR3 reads CASSSQQGKDTQYF. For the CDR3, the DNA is TGTGCCAGCAGCTCCCAACAGGGGAAGGATACGCAGTATTTT.

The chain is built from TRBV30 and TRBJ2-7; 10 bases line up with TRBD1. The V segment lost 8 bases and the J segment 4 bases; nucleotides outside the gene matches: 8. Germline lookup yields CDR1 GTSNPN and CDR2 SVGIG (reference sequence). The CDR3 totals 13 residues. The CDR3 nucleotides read TGTGCCGCCAACCGGGACAGGGGATACGAGCAGTACTTC. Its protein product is CAANRDRGYEQYF.

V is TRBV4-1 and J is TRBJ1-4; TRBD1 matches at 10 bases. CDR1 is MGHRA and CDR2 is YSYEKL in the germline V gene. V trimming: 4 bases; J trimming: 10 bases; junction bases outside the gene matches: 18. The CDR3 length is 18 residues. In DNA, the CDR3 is TGCGCCAGCAGCCCCGGGACAGGGGCCCGGGATGGGGGCGGAAAACTGTTTTTT. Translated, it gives CASSPGTGARDGGGKLFF.

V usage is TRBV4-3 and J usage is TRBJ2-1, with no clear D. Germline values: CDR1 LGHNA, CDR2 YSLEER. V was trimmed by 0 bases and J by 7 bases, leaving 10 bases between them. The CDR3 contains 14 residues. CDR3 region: CASSQDPFGNEQFF. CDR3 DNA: TGCGCCAGCAGCCAAGATCCGTTCGGGAATGAGCAGTTCTTC.

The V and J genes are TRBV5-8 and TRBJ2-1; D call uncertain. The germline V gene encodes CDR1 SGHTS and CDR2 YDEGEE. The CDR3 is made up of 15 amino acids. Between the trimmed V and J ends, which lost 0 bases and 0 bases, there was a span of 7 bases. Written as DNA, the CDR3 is TGTGCCAGCAGCTTGGGACGGAGCTCCTACAATGAGCAGTTCTTC. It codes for CASSLGRSSYNEQFF.

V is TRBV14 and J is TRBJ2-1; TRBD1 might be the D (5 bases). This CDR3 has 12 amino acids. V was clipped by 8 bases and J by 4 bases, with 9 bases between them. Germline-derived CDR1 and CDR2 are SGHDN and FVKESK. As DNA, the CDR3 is TGTGCCAGCGGAAGGGGTTACAATGAGCAGTTCTTC. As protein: CASGRGYNEQFF. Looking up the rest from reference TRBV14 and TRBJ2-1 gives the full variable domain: EAGVTQFPSHSVIEKGQTVTLRCDPISGHDNLYWYRRVMGKEIKFLLHFVKESKQDESGMPNNRFLAERTGGTYSTLKVQPAELEDSGVYFCASGRGYNEQFFGPGTRLTVL.

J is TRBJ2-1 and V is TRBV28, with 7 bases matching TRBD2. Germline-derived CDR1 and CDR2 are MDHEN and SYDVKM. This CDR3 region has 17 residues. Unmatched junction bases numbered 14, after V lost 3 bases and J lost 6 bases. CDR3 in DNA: TGTGCCAGCAGTTTCGTCGGGACGCTGGGGGAGGGCAATGAGCAGTTCTTC. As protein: CASSFVGTLGEGNEQFF.

This chain's CDR3 is CASSLGLSPSLYEQYF. The CDR3 nucleotides are TGTGCCAGCAGCCTGGGACTTTCACCCTCTCTATACGAGCAGTACTTC. The chain recombines TRBV7-2 with TRBJ2-7, with a weak D call TRBD2 (6 bases). This CDR3 contains 16 residues. Trimming removed 5 bases at V and 4 bases at J, with 21 bases between. Germline assignment: CDR1 SGHTA and CDR2 FQGNSA.